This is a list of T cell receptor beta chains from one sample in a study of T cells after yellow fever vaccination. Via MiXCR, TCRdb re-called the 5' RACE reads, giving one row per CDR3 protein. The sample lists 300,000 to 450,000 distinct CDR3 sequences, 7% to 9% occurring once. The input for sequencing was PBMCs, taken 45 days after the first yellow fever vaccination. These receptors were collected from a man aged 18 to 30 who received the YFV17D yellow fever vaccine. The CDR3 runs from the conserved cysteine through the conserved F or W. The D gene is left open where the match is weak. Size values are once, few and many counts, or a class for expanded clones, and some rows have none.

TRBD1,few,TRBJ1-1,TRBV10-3,CAISERQGALNTEAFF,TGTGCCATCAGTGAGCGACAGGGGGCTTTGAACACTGAAGCTTTCTTT
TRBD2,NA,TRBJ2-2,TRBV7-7,CASSLRTAGGTGELFF,TGTGCTAGCAGCCTCCGGACAGCGGGAGGCACCGGGGAGCTGTTTTTT
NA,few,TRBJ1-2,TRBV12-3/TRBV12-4,CASRYWTPANYGYTF,TGTGCCAGCAGGTATTGGACTCCAGCTAACTATGGCTACACCTTC
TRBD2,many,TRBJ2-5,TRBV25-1,CASSGGEETQYF,TGTGCCAGCAGCGGGGGGGAGGAGACCCAGTACTTC
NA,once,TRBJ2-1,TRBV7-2,CASSLSGVANEQFF,TGTGCCAGCAGCTTATCAGGGGTCGCCAATGAGCAGTTCTTC
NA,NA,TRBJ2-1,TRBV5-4,CASSLAVVGAAGNEQFF,TGTGCCAGCAGCTTGGCTGTCGTTGGGGCCGCAGGCAATGAGCAGTTCTTC
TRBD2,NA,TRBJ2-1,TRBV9,CASSSPSGGPSEQFF,TGTGCCAGCAGCTCCCCCTCGGGGGGGCCAAGTGAGCAGTTCTTC
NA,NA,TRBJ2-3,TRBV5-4,CASTDTLRITDTQYF,TGTGCCAGCACCGACACCCTCCGTATCACAGATACGCAGTATTTT
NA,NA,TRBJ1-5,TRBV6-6,CASSYKGDQPQHF,TGTGCCAGCAGTTACAAGGGGGACCAGCCCCAGCATTTT
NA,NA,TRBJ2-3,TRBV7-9,CASSFSVRNTDTQYF,TGTGCCAGCAGCTTTAGTGTCCGGAACACAGATACGCAGTATTTT
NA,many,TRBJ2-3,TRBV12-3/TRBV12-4,CASSLRAGTTDTQYF,TGTGCCAGCAGTTTACGGGCGGGGACCACAGATACGCAGTATTTT
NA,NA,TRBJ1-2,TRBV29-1,CSVGEGNLFDGYTF,TGCAGCGTTGGTGAAGGGAACCTCTTCGATGGCTACACCTTC
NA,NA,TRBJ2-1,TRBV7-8,CASSLGGAPSYNEQFF,TGTGCCAGCAGCTTAGGCGGGGCGCCCTCCTACAATGAGCAGTTCTTC
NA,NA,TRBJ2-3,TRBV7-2,CAYGRSLVTDTQYF,TGTGCCTACGGAAGGTCCCTGGTGACAGATACGCAGTATTTT
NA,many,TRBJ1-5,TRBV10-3,CAISEEYQPQHF,TGTGCCATCAGTGAGGAATATCAGCCCCAGCATTTT
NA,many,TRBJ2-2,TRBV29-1,CSVGAPGAGTGELFF,TGCAGCGTTGGTGCCCCTGGGGCAGGCACCGGGGAGCTGTTTTTT
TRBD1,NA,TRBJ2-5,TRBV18,CASSTGGGETQYF,TGTGCCAGCTCAACAGGGGGCGGAGAGACCCAGTACTTC
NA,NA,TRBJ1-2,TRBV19,CASSINAEHYGYTF,TGTGCCAGTAGTATAAACGCGGAACACTATGGCTACACCTTC
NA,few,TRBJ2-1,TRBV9,CASSVESEGRNEQFF,TGTGCCAGCAGCGTAGAATCCGAGGGTAGGAATGAGCAGTTCTTC
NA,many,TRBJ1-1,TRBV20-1,CSARGLNTEAFF,TGCAGTGCCAGAGGGCTGAACACTGAAGCTTTCTTT
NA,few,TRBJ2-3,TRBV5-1,CASSLVAGETDTQYF,TGCGCCAGCAGCTTGGTCGCAGGGGAGACAGATACGCAGTATTTT
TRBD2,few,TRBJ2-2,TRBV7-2,CASSLAGLPYTGELFF,TGTGCCAGCAGCTTAGCGGGACTACCGTACACCGGGGAGCTGTTTTTT
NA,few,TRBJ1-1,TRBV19,CASSVEVFPNEAFF,TGTGCCAGTAGTGTTGAGGTCTTCCCCAATGAAGCTTTCTTT
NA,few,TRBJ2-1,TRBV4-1,CASSVYGESEQFF,TGCGCCAGCAGCGTGTACGGAGAAAGTGAGCAGTTCTTC
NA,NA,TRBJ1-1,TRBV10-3,CAITGQGNTEAFF,TGTGCCATCACAGGCCAGGGGAACACTGAAGCTTTCTTT
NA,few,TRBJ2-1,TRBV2,CASSEMIEQFF,TGTGCCAGCAGTGAAATGATTGAGCAGTTCTTC
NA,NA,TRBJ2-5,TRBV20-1,CSANRPRLDPQETQYF,TGCAGTGCCAATCGGCCCCGTTTGGATCCCCAAGAGACCCAGTACTTC
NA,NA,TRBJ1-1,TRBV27,CASSITTYGANTEAFF,TGTGCCAGCAGTATCACAACGTATGGTGCGAACACTGAAGCTTTCTTT
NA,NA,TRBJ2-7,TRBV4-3,CASSQHRENNEQYF,TGCGCCAGCAGCCAACACAGGGAGAACAACGAGCAGTACTTC
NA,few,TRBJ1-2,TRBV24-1,CATSDFTGAGYTF,TGTGCCACCAGTGATTTTACGGGGGCTGGCTACACCTTC
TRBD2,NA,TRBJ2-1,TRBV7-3,CASSLKRGGYNEQFF,TGTGCCAGCAGCTTAAAGCGGGGGGGATACAATGAGCAGTTCTTC
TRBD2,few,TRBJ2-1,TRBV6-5,CASSPSGGPDNEQFF,TGTGCCAGCAGTCCCAGCGGGGGCCCCGACAATGAGCAGTTCTTC
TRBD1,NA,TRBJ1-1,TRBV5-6,CASTSRDRGPHTEAFF,TGTGCCAGCACCTCCCGGGACAGGGGGCCACACACTGAAGCTTTCTTT
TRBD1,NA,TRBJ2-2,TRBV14,CASSLGQGTGEQFF,TGTGCCAGCAGCCTCGGACAGGGAACCGGGGAGCAGTTTTTT
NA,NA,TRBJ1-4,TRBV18,CASSPTPERANEKLFF,TGTGCCAGCTCACCAACCCCCGAAAGGGCTAATGAAAAACTGTTTTTT
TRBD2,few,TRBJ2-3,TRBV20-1,CSARDYKGPSGGADTQYF,TGCAGTGCTAGAGATTATAAGGGCCCTAGCGGGGGGGCAGATACGCAGTATTTT
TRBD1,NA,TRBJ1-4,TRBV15,CATSRIVTGGNEKLFF,TGTGCCACCAGCAGAATAGTGACAGGGGGCAATGAAAAACTGTTTTTT
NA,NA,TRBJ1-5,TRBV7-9,CASSWRSNQPQHF,TGTGCCAGCAGCTGGAGGAGCAATCAGCCCCAGCATTTT
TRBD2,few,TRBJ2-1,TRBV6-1,CASSPAGPPLYNEQFF,TGTGCCAGCAGTCCAGCGGGGCCCCCCCTATACAATGAGCAGTTCTTC
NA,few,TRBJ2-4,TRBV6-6,CASSYFPGGIQYF,TGTGCCAGCAGTTATTTCCCTGGGGGGATTCAGTACTTC
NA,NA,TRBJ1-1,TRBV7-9,CASSLHREAFF,TGTGCCAGCAGCTTACATAGGGAAGCTTTCTTT
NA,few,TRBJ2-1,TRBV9,CASSVGRALDNEQFF,TGTGCCAGCAGCGTAGGCAGGGCTCTCGACAATGAGCAGTTCTTC
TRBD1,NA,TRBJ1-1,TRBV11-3,CASSTGQGANTEAFF,TGTGCCAGCAGCACCGGACAGGGGGCGAACACTGAAGCTTTCTTT
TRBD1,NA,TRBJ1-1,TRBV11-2,CASSPRPGGTEAFF,TGTGCCAGCAGCCCCAGACCAGGGGGAACTGAAGCTTTCTTT
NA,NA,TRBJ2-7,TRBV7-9,CASSWDLYYEQYF,TGTGCCAGCAGCTGGGACCTTTACTACGAGCAGTACTTC
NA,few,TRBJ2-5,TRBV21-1,CASATGLDGTQYF,TGTGCCAGCGCCACGGGACTAGACGGGACCCAGTACTTC
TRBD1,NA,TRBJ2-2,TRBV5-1,CASSVDRANTGELFF,TGCGCCAGCAGCGTGGACAGGGCCAACACCGGGGAGCTGTTTTTT
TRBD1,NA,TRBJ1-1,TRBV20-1,CSAPQGVRIGTEAFF,TGCAGTGCTCCACAGGGGGTACGGATAGGCACTGAAGCTTTCTTT
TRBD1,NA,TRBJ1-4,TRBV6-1,CASRDSKNEKLFF,TGTGCCAGCCGGGACAGTAAAAATGAAAAACTGTTTTTT
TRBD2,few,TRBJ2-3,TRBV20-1,CSARMTSAPDTQYF,TGCAGTGCTAGGATGACTAGCGCCCCAGATACGCAGTATTTT
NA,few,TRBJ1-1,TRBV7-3,CASSPQIGAEAFF,TGTGCCAGCAGCCCACAGATTGGGGCAGAAGCTTTCTTT
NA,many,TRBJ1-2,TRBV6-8,CASSYWSPLYGYTF,TGTGCCAGCAGTTACTGGAGCCCCCTCTATGGCTACACCTTC